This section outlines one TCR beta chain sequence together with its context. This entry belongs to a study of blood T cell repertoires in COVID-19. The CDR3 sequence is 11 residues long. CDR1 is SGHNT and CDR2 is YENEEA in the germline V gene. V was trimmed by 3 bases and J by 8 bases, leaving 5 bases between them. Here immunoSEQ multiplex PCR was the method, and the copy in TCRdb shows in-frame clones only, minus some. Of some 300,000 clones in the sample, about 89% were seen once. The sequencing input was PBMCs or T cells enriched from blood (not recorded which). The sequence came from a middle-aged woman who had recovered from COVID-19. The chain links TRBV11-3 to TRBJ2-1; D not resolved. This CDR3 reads CASSLTYEQFF. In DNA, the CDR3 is TGTGCCAGCAGCTTGACATATGAGCAGTTCTTC.